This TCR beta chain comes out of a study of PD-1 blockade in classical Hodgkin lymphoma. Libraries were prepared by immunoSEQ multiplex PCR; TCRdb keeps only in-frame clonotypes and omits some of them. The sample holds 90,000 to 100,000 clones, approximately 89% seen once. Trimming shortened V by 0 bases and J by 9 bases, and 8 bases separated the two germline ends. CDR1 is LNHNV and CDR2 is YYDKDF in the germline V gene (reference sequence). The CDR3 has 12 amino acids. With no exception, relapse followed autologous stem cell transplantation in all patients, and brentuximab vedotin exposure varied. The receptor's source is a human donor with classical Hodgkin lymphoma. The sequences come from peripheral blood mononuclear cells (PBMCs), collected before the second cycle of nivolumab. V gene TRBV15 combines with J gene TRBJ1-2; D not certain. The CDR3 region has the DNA TGTGCCACCAGCAGAGATCTCTCCCGCTACACCTTC. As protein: CATSRDLSRYTF. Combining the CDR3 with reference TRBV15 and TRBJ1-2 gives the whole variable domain DAMVIQNPRYQVTQFGKPVTLSCSQTLNHNVMYWYQQKSSQAPKLLFHYYDKDFNNEADTPDNFQSRRPNTSFCFLDIRSPGLGDTAMYLCATSRDLSRYTFGSGTRLTVV.